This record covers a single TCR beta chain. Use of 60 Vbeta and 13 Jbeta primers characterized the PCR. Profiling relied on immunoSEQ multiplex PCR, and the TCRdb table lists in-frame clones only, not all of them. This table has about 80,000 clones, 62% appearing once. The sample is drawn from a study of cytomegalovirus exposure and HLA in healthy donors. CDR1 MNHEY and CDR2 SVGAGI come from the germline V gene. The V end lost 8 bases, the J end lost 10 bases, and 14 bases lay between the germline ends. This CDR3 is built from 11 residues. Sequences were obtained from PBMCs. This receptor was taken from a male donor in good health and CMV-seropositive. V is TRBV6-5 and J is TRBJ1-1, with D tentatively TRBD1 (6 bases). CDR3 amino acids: CASGLQGRAFF. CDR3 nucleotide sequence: TGTGCCAGCGGCTTACAGGGCAGAGCTTTCTTT.